Detailed here is one T cell receptor beta chain. Distinct nucleotide sequences in the sample also encode this CDR3. Libraries were prepared by immunoSEQ multiplex PCR; TCRdb keeps only in-frame clonotypes and omits some of them. The profile shows about 300,000 clones, 90% of them singletons. This sample was taken from a study of blood T cell repertoires in COVID-19. V gave up 5 bases and J gave up 0 bases, with 9 bases separating them. Germline CDR1 is SGHTA and CDR2 is FQGTGA. The CDR3 spans 14 residues. The sequenced material came from PBMCs or T cells enriched from blood (not recorded which). The chain links TRBV7-3 to TRBJ2-3; D ambiguous. The sequence derives from a woman between 18 and 30 years old with acute COVID-19. Written as DNA, the CDR3 is TGTGCCAGCAGCCCGTCCGGTAGCACAGATACGCAGTATTTT. It is translated as CASSPSGSTDTQYF.